A selection of T cell receptor beta chains follows, all from one sample in a study of response to subunit inactivated influenza vaccine. A single record per CDR3 protein comes from TCRdb applying MiXCR to the RT-PCR reads. This table has hundreds of thousands of distinct CDR3 sequences, approximately 10% appearing once. This same sample was also taken into another study, of T cells expressing NK-cell markers.

The specimen comprised PBMCs from blood, sampled on the day of vaccination. The receptors originated from a man aged 45-60 years who received an inactivated influenza vaccine. Both conserved end residues are part of each CDR3. The D gene is left open where the match is weak. Part of the rows lack a size; the others show once, few, many or a class for expanded clones.

v_call	d_call	j_call	clone_size	cdr3_nt	cdr3_aa
TRBV5-1	TRBD1	TRBJ2-3	many	TGCGCCAGCAGACCAGGACAGGGAGGAGATACGCAGTATTTT	CASRPGQGGDTQYF
TRBV28	.	TRBJ2-3	many	TGTGCCAGCAGCTTTGGGGGGCTTGGCACAGATACGCAGTATTTT	CASSFGGLGTDTQYF
TRBV4-2	TRBD2	TRBJ2-5	.	TGTGCCAGCACTCGGGCGGCGGGAGTTGGAGAGACCCAGTACTTC	CASTRAAGVGETQYF
TRBV28	.	TRBJ2-7	.	TGTGCCAGCAGTTTTCCCAGGAGGACTATCTATTCCTACGAGCAGTACTTC	CASSFPRRTIYSYEQYF
TRBV9	.	TRBJ2-5	.	TGTGCCAGCAGCGTAGCTCCCAACCAAGAGACCCAGTACTTC	CASSVAPNQETQYF
TRBV4-1	TRBD1	TRBJ1-1	few	TGCGCCAGCAGCCAAGGGACAGGGAGGGCTTTCTTT	CASSQGTGRAFF
TRBV15	TRBD2	TRBJ2-1	.	TGTGCCACCAGCAGAGAGGCTAGCGGTACCTACAATGAGCAGTTCTTC	CATSREASGTYNEQFF
TRBV6-1	.	TRBJ2-6	few	TGTGCCAGCAGTGAACGGGCAGGGGTTGGTTCTGGGGCCAACGTCCTGACTTTC	CASSERAGVGSGANVLTF
TRBV11-2	.	TRBJ2-5	many	TGTGCCAGCAGCCTGGCGCAGCGGTATCACGAGACCCAGTACTTC	CASSLAQRYHETQYF
TRBV7-8	TRBD2	TRBJ2-7	.	TGTGCCAGCAGCCCCCGGACTAGCGGGAGGTTAACGGGCTACGAGCAGCACTTC	CASSPRTSGRLTGYEQHF
TRBV29-1	TRBD1	TRBJ2-5	many	TGCAGCGTTGGTCCGCAGGGGGAGGAGACCCAGTACTTC	CSVGPQGEETQYF
TRBV25-1	.	TRBJ2-5	few	TGTGCCAGCAGTGAATATAGTCGAGGAGGGACCCAGTACTTC	CASSEYSRGGTQYF
TRBV6-1	.	TRBJ2-3	.	TGTGCCAGCAGCCCGAGAGAGATTAGCACAGATACGCAGTATTTT	CASSPREISTDTQYF
TRBV6-2/TRBV6-3	.	TRBJ1-1	few	TGTGCCAGCAGATCGGTGAACACTGAAGCTTTCTTT	CASRSVNTEAFF
TRBV29-1	TRBD2	TRBJ2-3	few	TGCAGCGTTGAGACGGGACTAGCGGGATCGGATACGCAGTATTTT	CSVETGLAGSDTQYF
TRBV27	TRBD2	TRBJ2-3	few	TGTGCCAGCAGTTTATCGAACAGGTTCGGCGGGGGGACTCTAGCACAAGATACGCAGTATTTT	CASSLSNRFGGGTLAQDTQYF
TRBV12-3/TRBV12-4	TRBD2	TRBJ2-1	.	TGTGCCAGCACCCCTTTCCCCGGGGGGGCCCACAATGAGCAGTTCTTC	CASTPFPGGAHNEQFF